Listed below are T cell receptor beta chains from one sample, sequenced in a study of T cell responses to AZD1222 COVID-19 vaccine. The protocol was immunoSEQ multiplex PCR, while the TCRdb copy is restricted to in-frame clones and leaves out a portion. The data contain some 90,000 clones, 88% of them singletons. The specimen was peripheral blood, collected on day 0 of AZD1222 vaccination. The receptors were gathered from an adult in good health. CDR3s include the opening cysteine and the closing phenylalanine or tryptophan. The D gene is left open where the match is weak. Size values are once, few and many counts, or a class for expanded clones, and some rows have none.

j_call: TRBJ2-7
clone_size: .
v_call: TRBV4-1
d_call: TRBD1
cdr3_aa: CASSRGLRESSYEQYF
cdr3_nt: TGCGCCAGCAGCAGGGGGCTAAGGGAAAGCTCCTACGAGCAGTACTTC

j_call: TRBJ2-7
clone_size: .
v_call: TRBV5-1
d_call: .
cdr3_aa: CASSLASGIYEQYF
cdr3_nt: TGCGCCAGCAGCTTGGCCAGTGGGATTTACGAGCAGTACTTC

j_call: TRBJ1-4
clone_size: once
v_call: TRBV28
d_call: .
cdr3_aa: CASSLKGGLYEKLFF
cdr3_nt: TGTGCCAGCAGTTTAAAGGGGGGCCTATATGAAAAACTGTTTTTT

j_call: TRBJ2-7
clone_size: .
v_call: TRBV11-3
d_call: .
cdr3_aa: CASSSQTGKRAEQYF
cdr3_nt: TGTGCCAGCAGCTCACAGACCGGGAAGAGGGCCGAGCAGTACTTC

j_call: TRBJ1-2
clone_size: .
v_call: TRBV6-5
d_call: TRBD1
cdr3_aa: CASSRDRLNYGYTF
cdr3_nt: TGTGCCAGCAGCCGGGACAGACTTAACTATGGCTACACCTTC

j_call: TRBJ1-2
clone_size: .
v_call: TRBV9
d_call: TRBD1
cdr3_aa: CASSPGQGQGYGYTF
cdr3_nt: TGTGCCAGCAGCCCAGGACAGGGCCAGGGCTATGGCTACACCTTC

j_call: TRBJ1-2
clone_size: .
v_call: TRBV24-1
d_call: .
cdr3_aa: CATSATGMGGYTF
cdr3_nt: TGTGCCACCAGTGCTACAGGGATGGGTGGCTACACCTTC

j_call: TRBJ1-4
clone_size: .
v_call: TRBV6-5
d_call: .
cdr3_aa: CASRTGGRGEKLFF
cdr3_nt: TGTGCCAGCAGAACTGGAGGGCGCGGGGAAAAACTGTTTTTT

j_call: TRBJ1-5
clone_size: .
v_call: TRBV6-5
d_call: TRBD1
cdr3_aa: CASSPDREQPQHF
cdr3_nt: TGTGCCAGCAGTCCTGACAGGGAACAGCCCCAGCATTTT

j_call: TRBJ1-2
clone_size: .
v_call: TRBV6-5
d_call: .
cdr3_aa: CASSSPGGNYGYTF
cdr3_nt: TGTGCCAGCAGTTCCCCGGGGGGCAACTATGGCTACACCTTC

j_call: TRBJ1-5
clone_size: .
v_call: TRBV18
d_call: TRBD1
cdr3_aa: CASSPGTGAQPQHF
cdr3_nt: TGTGCCAGCTCACCTGGGACAGGGGCCCAGCCCCAGCATTTT

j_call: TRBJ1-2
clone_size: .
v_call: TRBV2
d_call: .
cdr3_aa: CASSGRGASNYGYTF
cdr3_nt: TGTGCCAGCAGTGGGAGGGGGGCCTCTAACTATGGCTACACCTTC

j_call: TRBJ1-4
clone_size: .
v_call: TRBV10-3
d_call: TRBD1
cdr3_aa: CAISPRTGEGEKLFF
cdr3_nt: TGTGCCATCAGTCCTCGGACAGGGGAGGGTGAAAAACTGTTTTTT

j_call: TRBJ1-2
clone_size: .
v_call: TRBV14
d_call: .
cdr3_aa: CASSQASWGYTF
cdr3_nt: TGTGCCAGCAGCCAAGCGAGCTGGGGCTACACCTTC

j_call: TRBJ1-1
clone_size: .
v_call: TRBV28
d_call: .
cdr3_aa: CASSWRRNTEAFF
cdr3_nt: TGTGCCAGCAGTTGGAGAAGGAACACTGAAGCTTTCTTT

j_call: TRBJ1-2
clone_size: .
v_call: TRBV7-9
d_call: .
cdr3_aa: CASSLTRQGGYTF
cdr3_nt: TGTGCCAGCAGCCTAACCAGGCAGGGCGGCTACACCTTC

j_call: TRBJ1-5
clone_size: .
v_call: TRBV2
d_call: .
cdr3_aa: CASSSGYNQPQHF
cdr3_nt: TGTGCCAGCTCTTCGGGATACAATCAGCCCCAGCATTTT

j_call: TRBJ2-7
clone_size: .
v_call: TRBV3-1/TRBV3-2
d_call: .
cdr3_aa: CASSQESVTYEQYF
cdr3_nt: TGTGCCAGCAGCCAAGAGTCAGTTACCTACGAGCAGTACTTC

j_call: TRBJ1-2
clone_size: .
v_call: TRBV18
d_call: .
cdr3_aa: CASSQAGTGPNYGYTF
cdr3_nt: TGTGCCAGCTCACAGGCCGGTACAGGGCCTAACTATGGCTACACCTTC

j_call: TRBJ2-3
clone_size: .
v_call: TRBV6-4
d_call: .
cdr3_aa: CASSVSPGADTQYF
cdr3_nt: TGTGCCAGCAGTGTATCCCCAGGTGCAGATACGCAGTATTTT

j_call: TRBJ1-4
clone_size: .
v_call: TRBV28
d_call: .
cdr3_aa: CASRLTSEKLFF
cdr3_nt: TGTGCCAGCAGACTGACAAGTGAAAAACTGTTTTTT

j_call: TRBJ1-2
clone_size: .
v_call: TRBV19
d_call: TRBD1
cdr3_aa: CASSSPGQHYGYTF
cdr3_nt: TGTGCCAGTAGTAGCCCGGGACAGCACTATGGCTACACCTTC

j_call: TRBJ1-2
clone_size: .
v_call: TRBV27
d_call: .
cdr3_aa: CASSPNGRYGYTF
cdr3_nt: TGTGCCAGCAGTCCGAACGGTCGATATGGCTACACCTTC

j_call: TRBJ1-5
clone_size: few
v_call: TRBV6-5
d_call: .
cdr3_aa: CASRAGHSNQPQHF
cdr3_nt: TGTGCCAGCAGGGCGGGACATAGCAATCAGCCCCAGCATTTT

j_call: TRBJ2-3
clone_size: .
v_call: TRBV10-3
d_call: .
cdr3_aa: CAISGEITQYF
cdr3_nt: TGTGCCATCAGCGGCGAAATCACGCAGTATTTT

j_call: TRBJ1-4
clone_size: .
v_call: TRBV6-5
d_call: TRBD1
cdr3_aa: CASSYAGTGKEKLFF
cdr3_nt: TGTGCCAGCTCCTACGCCGGGACAGGGAAAGAAAAACTGTTTTTT

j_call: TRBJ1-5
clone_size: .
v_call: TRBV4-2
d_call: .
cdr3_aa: CASSQGRHGNQPQHF
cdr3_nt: TGTGCCAGCAGCCAAGGTAGACACGGCAATCAGCCCCAGCATTTT

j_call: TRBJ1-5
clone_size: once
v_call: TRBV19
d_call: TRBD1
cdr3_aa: CASSTGQGRAQPQHF
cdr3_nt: TGTGCCAGTAGTACGGGACAGGGGCGAGCTCAGCCCCAGCATTTT

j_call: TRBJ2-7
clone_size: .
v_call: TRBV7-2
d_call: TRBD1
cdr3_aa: CASSLGQAGYEQYF
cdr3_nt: TGTGCCAGCAGCTTGGGACAGGCCGGGTACGAGCAGTACTTC